This T cell receptor (beta chain) was sequenced during a study of CD8+ T cells in alopecia areata. Cells that came from pooled cutaneous lymph nodes were sorted using CD4, CD8alpha, NKG2D, NKG2ACE and other markers. RNA extraction and reverse transcription yielded cDNA as sequencing template. Profiled with immunoSEQ multiplex PCR; TCRdb holds only in-frame clones, not every one. The record shows approximately 300,000 clones for this sample, with no singletons present. Whole-study results and caveats: TCR sharing was clearer in mice than between patients, perhaps partly owing to patient HLA diversity.

The V gene's germline CDR1 is NSQYPW and CDR2 LRSPGD (reference sequence). The CDR3 has 14 residues. To note about this clone: The antigen remains unidentified. Mouse names are used for the genes. With the read ending 4 residues before the CDR3 end, the germline J gene is used to fill in that end. Other DNA sequences in this specimen translate into the identical CDR3.

The sample comprised CD4+ T cells sorted from a lymph node. This receptor was taken from a C3H/HeJ mouse with alopecia areata. This strain's MHC haplotype is H2-k. This rearrangement joins TRBV1 to TRBJ2-7; 11 bases agree with TRBD1. The CDR3 DNA, read in part, is TGCACCTGCAGTGCCCCGGGACAGGGGGAT. This encodes CTCSAPGQGD. The full CDR3 reads CTCSAPGQGDEQYF.